The next 20 T cell receptor beta chains were all read from a single sample in a study of blood T cell repertoires in COVID-19. The method was immunoSEQ multiplex PCR; TCRdb's version includes in-frame clones alone and lacks a portion of them. The table lists 150,000 to 200,000 clones, about 88% of them singletons. Sequencing was performed on peripheral blood. All receptors derive from a man aged 25-40 years with active or convalescent COVID-19.

This rearrangement joins TRBV10-1 to TRBJ2-1, with TRBD1 matching over 9 bases. There are 13 residues in the CDR3. Germline V gene lookup returns CDR1 WNHNN and CDR2 SYGVQD (reference sequence). V lost 4 bases, J lost 7 bases, and 2 bases stayed unmatched. The CDR3 DNA is TGCGCCAGCAGTGGGGACAGGGCAAATGAGCAGTTCTTC. Translating it yields CASSGDRANEQFF.

The chain couples TRBV14 to TRBJ2-1; 9 nucleotides match TRBD2. CDR1 is SGHDN, CDR2 FVKESK, per germline. The CDR3 contains 17 residues. The trim removed 4 bases at V and 3 bases at J, leaving 10 bases unmatched. The CDR3 bases are TGTGCCAGCAGCCCCCTAGCGGGACCAGGCGGCTACAATGAGCAGTTCTTC. Its protein product is CASSPLAGPGGYNEQFF.

The chain employs TRBV10-1 and TRBJ1-1; 7 nucleotides align to TRBD1. The CDR3 consists of 14 residues. Germline V gene lookup returns CDR1 WNHNN and CDR2 SYGVQD (reference sequence). Trimming removed 6 bases from V and 3 bases from J; junction bases left unmatched: 7. CDR3 residues: CASRSGGSDTEAFF. Here the CDR3 DNA reads TGCGCCAGCAGATCAGGGGGTTCGGACACTGAAGCTTTCTTT.

J is TRBJ1-5 and V is TRBV4-1, with D perhaps TRBD1 (5 bases). Deletions cut 0 bases from V and 2 bases from J, with 8 bases between. Germline-derived CDR1 and CDR2 are MGHRA and YSYEKL. This CDR3 contains 15 residues. CDR3 coding DNA: TGCGCCAGCAGCCAAGAAGGCAGGGGCAATCAGCCCCAGCATTTT. Translation gives CASSQEGRGNQPQHF.

V usage is TRBV11-2 and J usage is TRBJ2-7; TRBD1 matches at 7 bases. CDR3 length: 17 residues. The germline V gene encodes CDR1 SGHAT and CDR2 FQNNGV. V was clipped by 3 bases and J by 4 bases; unmatched bases: 15. The DNA for the CDR3 is TGTGCCAGCAGCTTTTTCCCCCAAGGGGGCATTCTTTACGAGCAGTACTTC. Translating gives CASSFFPQGGILYEQYF.

The chain has TRBV5-4 and TRBJ1-2; perhaps TRBD1 as D (6 bases). There are 14 residues in the CDR3. The germline CDR1 and CDR2 sequences are SGHNT and YYREEE (reference sequence). Between the trimmed V and J ends, which lost 0 bases and 4 bases, there was a span of 10 bases. CDR3 in amino acids: CASSLAGARYGYTF. The CDR3 DNA reads TGTGCCAGCAGCTTGGCAGGGGCCCGCTATGGCTACACCTTC.

This clone was seen only once. The chain is built from TRBV29-1 and TRBJ1-2; the D gene is possibly TRBD1 (5 bases). Trimming shortened V by 4 bases and J by 5 bases, and 8 bases separated the two germline ends. CDR1 and CDR2 from the germline V gene are SQVTM and ANQGSEA. The CDR3 loop spans 11 amino acids. DNA of the CDR3: TGCAGCGTTGGCGGGGGTTATGGCTACACCTTC. This encodes CSVGGGYGYTF. Drawing the rest from reference TRBV29-1 and TRBJ1-2, the complete variable domain is SAVISQKPSRDICQRGTSLTIQCQVDSQVTMMFWYRQQPGQSLTLIATANQGSEATYESGFVIDKFPISRPNLTFSTLTVSNMSPEDSSIYLCSVGGGYGYTFGSGTRLTVV.

V gene TRBV7-9 combines with J gene TRBJ1-1, with D uncertain. Germline CDR1 reads SEHNR; CDR2 reads FQNEAQ (reference sequence). Deletions cut 5 bases from V and 6 bases from J, with 13 bases between. CDR3 length: 13 residues. CDR3 protein: CASSLQEEAEAFF. The CDR3 nucleotides read TGTGCCAGCAGCCTTCAGGAGGAGGCTGAAGCTTTCTTT.

The sample holds a few counts of this clone. The J gene is TRBJ2-7, the V gene TRBV7-2, with D hard to call. Germline values: CDR1 SGHTA, CDR2 FQGNSA. Between the trimmed V and J ends, which lost 2 bases and 6 bases, there was a span of 11 bases. This CDR3 contains 13 residues. The CDR3: CASSLTAAPEQYF. DNA for the CDR3: TGTGCCAGCAGCTTAACAGCTGCGCCCGAGCAGTACTTC.

The V gene is TRBV25-1, the J gene TRBJ2-3; perhaps TRBD1 as D (5 bases). CDR3 length: 17 residues. Germline V gene data show CDR1 as MGHDK and CDR2 as SYGVNS. With 4 bases removed from V and 0 bases from J, the gap between germline ends came to 17 bases. CDR3 amino acids: CASSASLGRGSTDTQYF. Here the CDR3 DNA reads TGTGCCAGCAGTGCCTCCCTGGGTAGGGGAAGCACAGATACGCAGTATTTT. Together with reference TRBV25-1 and TRBJ2-3, the CDR3 gives the full variable domain: EADIYQTPRYLVIGTGKKITLECSQTMGHDKMYWYQQDPGMELHLIHYSYGVNSTEKGDLSSESTVSRIRTEHFPLTLESARPSHTSQYLCASSASLGRGSTDTQYFGPGTRLTVL.

V and J are TRBV19 and TRBJ2-5; 10 bases agree with TRBD1. Germline trimming cut 6 bases from V and 4 bases from J; bases unmatched to any gene: 5. Per germline, CDR1 LNHDA and CDR2 SQIVND (reference sequence). The CDR3 has 14 residues. This chain's CDR3 is CASRTRTGGETQYF. DNA of the CDR3: TGTGCCAGTAGGACTCGGACAGGGGGAGAGACCCAGTACTTC.

The chain's CDR3 is CASRSPREPYEQYV. The CDR3 nucleotides are TGTGCCAGCAGATCCCCCCGGGAACCCTACGAGCAGTACGTC. V and J are TRBV28 and TRBJ2-7, with a tentative D call TRBD2 (5 bases). Between the trimmed V and J ends, which lost 6 bases and 2 bases, there was a span of 14 bases. CDR1 is MDHEN, CDR2 SYDVKM, per germline. The CDR3 is 14 amino acids.

The chain links TRBV6-2 or TRBV6-3 to TRBJ2-1, with 13 bases lining up with TRBD2. This CDR3 is built from 16 residues. Trimming took 5 bases from V and 5 from J; bases not matched to a gene: 6. CDR1 and CDR2 (germline): MNHEY, SVGEGT. The CDR3 DNA is TGTGCCAGCAGTCCGAGAGGGACTAGCGGGGACAATGAGCAGTTCTTC. Translating it yields CASSPRGTSGDNEQFF.

The V call is TRBV28, the J call TRBJ1-2; 11 bases map to TRBD1. The CDR3 has 16 amino acids. After removal of 5 bases from V and 2 bases from J, the junction contained 7 bases not matched to a gene. Germline values: CDR1 MDHEN, CDR2 SYDVKM. CDR3 sequence: CASSPPGTGGNYGYTF. CDR3 coding DNA: TGTGCCAGCAGTCCCCCGGGGACAGGGGGAAACTATGGCTACACCTTC.

The chain carries TRBV6-5 and TRBJ1-6, with D unresolved. The CDR3 sequence is 12 residues long. V was clipped by 5 bases and J by 8 bases, with 7 bases between them. Germline CDR1 is MNHEY and CDR2 is SVGAGI. The CDR3 spells CASSLDYSPLHF. CDR3 DNA sequence: TGTGCCAGCAGTCTAGACTATTCACCCCTCCACTTT.

This rearrangement joins TRBV10-1 to TRBJ2-7; TRBD1 aligns across 7 bases. With 7 bases clipped from V and 2 bases from J, the junction kept 5 bases outside the gene matches. Germline CDR1 reads WNHNN; CDR2 reads SYGVQD (reference sequence). The CDR3 runs to 13 residues. The CDR3 DNA follows: TGCGCCAGCACCCGACAGGGAACCTACGAGCAGTACGTC. This encodes CASTRQGTYEQYV.

The J gene is TRBJ1-1, the V gene TRBV12-5, with a possible D match to TRBD1 (5 bases). V gave up 0 bases and J gave up 3 bases, with 5 bases separating them. CDR1 is LGHNT and CDR2 is FRNRAP in the germline V gene. CDR3 length equals 13 residues. CDR3 nucleotides: TGTGCTAGTGGTTTGGTACAGGACACTGAAGCTTTCTTT. It yields the protein CASGLVQDTEAFF.

The chain recombines TRBV19 with TRBJ2-1, with 7 bases matching TRBD2. V lost 3 bases to trimming and J lost 3 bases; unmatched junction nucleotides: 8. CDR3 length equals 16 residues. Germline CDR1 is LNHDA and CDR2 is SQIVND (reference sequence). CDR3 residues: CASSISTSAIYNEQFF. The CDR3 DNA reads TGTGCCAGTAGTATCTCTACTAGCGCGATCTACAATGAGCAGTTCTTC.

The genes are TRBV24-1 and TRBJ2-1; no clear D. CDR3 length: 13 amino acids. Per the germline V gene, CDR1 is KGHDR and CDR2 is SFDVKD. The V end lost 3 bases, the J end lost 14 bases, and 16 bases lay between the germline ends. CDR3 in DNA: TGTGCCACCAGTGATCCGAACTCTCGCGTGGAGTTCTTC. It encodes CATSDPNSRVEFF.

The CDR3 nucleotides are TGTGCCAGCAGTGAAATGGACACTTGGACCTACGAGCAGTACTTC. Residues: CASSEMDTWTYEQYF. V gene TRBV6-1 combines with J gene TRBJ2-7, with D perhaps TRBD1 (5 bases). V was cut by 2 bases and J by 2 bases, with 13 bases left in between. The germline V gene has CDR1 MNHNS and CDR2 SASEGT. The CDR3 is 15 residues long.